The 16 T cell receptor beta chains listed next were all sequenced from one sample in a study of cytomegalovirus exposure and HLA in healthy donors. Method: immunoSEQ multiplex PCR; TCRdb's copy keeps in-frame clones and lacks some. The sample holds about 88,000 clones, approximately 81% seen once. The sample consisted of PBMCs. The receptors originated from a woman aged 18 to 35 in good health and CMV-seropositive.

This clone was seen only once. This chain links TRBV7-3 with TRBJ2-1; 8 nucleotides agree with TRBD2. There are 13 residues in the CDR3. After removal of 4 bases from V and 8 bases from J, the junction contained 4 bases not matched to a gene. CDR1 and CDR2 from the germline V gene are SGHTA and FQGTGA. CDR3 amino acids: CASSSPLADEQFF. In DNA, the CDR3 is TGTGCCAGCAGCTCCCCACTAGCGGATGAGCAGTTCTTC.

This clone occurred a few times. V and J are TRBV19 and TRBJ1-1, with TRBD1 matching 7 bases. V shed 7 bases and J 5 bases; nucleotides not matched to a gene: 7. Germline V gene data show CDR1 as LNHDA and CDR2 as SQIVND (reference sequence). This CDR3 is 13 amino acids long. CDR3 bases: TGTGCCAGTATAAGGGGGCCAGGGACTGAAGCTTTCTTT. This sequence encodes CASIRGPGTEAFF.

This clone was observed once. CDR3 region: CASSLLNEQFF. CDR3 bases: TGCGCCAGCAGCCTCCTCAATGAGCAGTTCTTC. The chain uses TRBV5-1 and TRBJ2-1; D is undetermined. CDR1 SGHRS and CDR2 YFSETQ come from the germline V gene. The CDR3 loop spans 11 amino acids. Trimming took off 4 bases at V and 6 bases at J, with 5 bases between the two ends.

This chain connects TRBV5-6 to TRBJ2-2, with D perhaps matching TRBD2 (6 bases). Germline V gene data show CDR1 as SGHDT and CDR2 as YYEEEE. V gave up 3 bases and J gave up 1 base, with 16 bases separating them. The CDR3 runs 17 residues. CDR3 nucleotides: TGTGCCAGCAGCTCCCCGGCGGGAAGAATGAACACCGGGGAGCTGTTTTTT. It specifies CASSSPAGRMNTGELFF.

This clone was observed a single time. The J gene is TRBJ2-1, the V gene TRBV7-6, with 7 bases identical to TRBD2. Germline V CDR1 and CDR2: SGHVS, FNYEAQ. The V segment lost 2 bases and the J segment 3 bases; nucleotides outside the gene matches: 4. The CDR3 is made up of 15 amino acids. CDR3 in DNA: TGTGCCAGCAGCTTAACGGCTAGCGGCTACAATGAGCAGTTCTTC. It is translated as CASSLTASGYNEQFF. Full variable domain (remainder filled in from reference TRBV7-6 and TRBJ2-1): GAGVSQSPRYKVTKRGQDVALRCDPISGHVSLYWYRQALGQGPEFLTYFNYEAQQDKSGLPNDRFSAERPEGSISTLTIQRTEQRDSAMYRCASSLTASGYNEQFFGPGTRLTVL.

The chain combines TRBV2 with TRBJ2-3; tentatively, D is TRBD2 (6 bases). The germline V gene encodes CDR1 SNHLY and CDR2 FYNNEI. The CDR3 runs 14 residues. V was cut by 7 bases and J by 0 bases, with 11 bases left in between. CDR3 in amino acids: CASTEGRSTDTQYF. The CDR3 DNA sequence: TGTGCCAGCACCGAGGGGAGGAGCACAGATACGCAGTATTTT.

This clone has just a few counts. The CDR3 DNA follows: TGTGCCAGCAGTGGACAGGTGGACGAAAAACTGTTTTTT. Translating it yields CASSGQVDEKLFF. The genes are TRBV2 and TRBJ1-4, with D maybe TRBD1 (6 bases). Trimming removed 4 bases at V and 8 bases at J, with 11 bases between. Germline CDR1 and CDR2: SNHLY and FYNNEI. The CDR3 has 13 residues.

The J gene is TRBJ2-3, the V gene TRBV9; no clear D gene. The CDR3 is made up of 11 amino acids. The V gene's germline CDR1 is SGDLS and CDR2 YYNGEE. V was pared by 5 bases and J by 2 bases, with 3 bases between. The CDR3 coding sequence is TGTGCCAGCAGTCTCACAGATACGCAGTATTTT. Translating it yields CASSLTDTQYF.

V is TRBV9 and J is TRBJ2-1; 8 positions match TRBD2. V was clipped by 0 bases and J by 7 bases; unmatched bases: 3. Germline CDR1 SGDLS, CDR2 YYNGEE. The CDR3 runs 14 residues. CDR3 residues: CASSVAGGVNEQFF. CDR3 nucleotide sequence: TGTGCCAGCAGCGTAGCGGGGGGGGTTAATGAGCAGTTCTTC.

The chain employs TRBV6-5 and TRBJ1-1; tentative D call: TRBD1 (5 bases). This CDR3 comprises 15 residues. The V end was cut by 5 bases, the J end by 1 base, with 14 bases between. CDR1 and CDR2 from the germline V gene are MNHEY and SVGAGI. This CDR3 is CASSTGGAGNTEAFF. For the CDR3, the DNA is TGTGCCAGCAGTACCGGGGGTGCCGGGAACACTGAAGCTTTCTTT.

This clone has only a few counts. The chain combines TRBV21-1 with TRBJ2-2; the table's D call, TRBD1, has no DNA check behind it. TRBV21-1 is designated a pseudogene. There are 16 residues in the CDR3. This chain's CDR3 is CASTVGTQPNTGELFF. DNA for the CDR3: TGTGCCAGCACCGTGGGCACCCAACCGAACACCGGGGAGCTGTTTTTT.

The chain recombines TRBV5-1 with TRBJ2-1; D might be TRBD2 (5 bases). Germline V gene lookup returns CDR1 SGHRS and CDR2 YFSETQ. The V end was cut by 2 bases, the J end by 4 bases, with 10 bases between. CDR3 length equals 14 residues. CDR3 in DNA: TGCGCCAGCAGCTTTAGCGTAGGTTACAATGAGCAGTTCTTC. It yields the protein CASSFSVGYNEQFF.

The CDR3 bases are TGTGCCAGTAGTGCAACCGGGACAGTTAACTATGGCTACACCTTC. This codes for CASSATGTVNYGYTF. This chain uses TRBV19 with TRBJ1-2; TRBD1 aligns across 7 bases. The CDR3 sequence is 15 residues long. In germline, CDR1 is LNHDA, CDR2 SQIVND (reference sequence). With V trimmed by 5 bases and J by 1 base, 7 bases remained unmatched.

Here the CDR3 reads CAISGQGNTDTQYF. In DNA form, the CDR3 reads TGTGCCATCAGTGGCCAGGGGAACACAGATACGCAGTATTTT. This sequence joins TRBV10-3 and TRBJ2-3; D may be TRBD1 (6 bases). The V end was cut by 4 bases, the J end by 2 bases, with 10 bases between. Germline V gene data show CDR1 as ENHRY and CDR2 as SYGVKD. This CDR3 comprises 14 residues.

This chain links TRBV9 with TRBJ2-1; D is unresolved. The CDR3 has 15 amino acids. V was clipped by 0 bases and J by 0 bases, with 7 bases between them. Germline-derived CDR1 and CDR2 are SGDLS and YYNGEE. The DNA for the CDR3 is TGTGCCAGCAGCGTAGCCAGAAGCTCCTACAATGAGCAGTTCTTC. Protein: CASSVARSSYNEQFF.

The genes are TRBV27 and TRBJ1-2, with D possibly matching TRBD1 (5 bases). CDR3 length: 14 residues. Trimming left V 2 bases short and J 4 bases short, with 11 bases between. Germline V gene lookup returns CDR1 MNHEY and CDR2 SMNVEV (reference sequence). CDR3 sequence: CASSLPGLAYGYTF. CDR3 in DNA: TGTGCCAGCAGTTTACCAGGGTTGGCCTATGGCTACACCTTC.